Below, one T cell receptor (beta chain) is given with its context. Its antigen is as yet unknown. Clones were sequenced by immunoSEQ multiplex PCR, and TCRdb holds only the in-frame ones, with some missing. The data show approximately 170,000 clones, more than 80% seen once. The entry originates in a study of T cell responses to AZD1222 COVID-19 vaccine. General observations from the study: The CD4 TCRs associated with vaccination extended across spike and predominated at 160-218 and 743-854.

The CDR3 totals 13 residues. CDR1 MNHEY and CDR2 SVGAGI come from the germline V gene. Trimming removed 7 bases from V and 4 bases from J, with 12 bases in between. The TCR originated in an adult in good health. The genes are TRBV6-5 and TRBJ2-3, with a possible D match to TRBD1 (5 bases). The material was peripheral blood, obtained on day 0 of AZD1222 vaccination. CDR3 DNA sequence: TGTGCCAGCAAAAGGTACAGGTCAGATACGCAGTATTTT. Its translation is CASKRYRSDTQYF.